A single sample gave rise to the 17 T cell receptor beta chains below, sequenced in a study of blood T cell repertoires in COVID-19. Method: immunoSEQ multiplex PCR; TCRdb's copy keeps in-frame clones and lacks some. The data hold 150,000 to 200,000 clones, with roughly 87% observed a single time. Sequenced input: PBMCs or T cells enriched from blood (not recorded which). Receptor source: a woman in her thirties who had recovered from COVID-19.

The chain recombines TRBV24-1 with TRBJ2-7; 10 positions agree with TRBD1. CDR1 and CDR2 (germline): KGHDR, SFDVKD. The CDR3 sequence is 13 residues long. Losses at the gene ends were 9 bases for V and 2 bases for J; bases not matched to a gene: 3. CDR3 sequence: CATGGQGAYEQYF. CDR3 in DNA: TGTGCCACCGGAGGACAGGGGGCCTACGAGCAGTACTTC.

This chain links TRBV7-6 with TRBJ2-2; 9 bases align to TRBD1. J lost 4 bases, V lost 3 bases, and 3 bases had no gene match. Per germline, CDR1 SGHVS and CDR2 FNYEAQ. This CDR3 contains 15 residues. CDR3 bases: TGTGCCAGCAGCTTGTCACAGGGGGCCACCGGGGAGCTGTTTTTT. It specifies CASSLSQGATGELFF. Drawing the rest from reference TRBV7-6 and TRBJ2-2, the complete variable domain is GAGVSQSPRYKVTKRGQDVALRCDPISGHVSLYWYRQALGQGPEFLTYFNYEAQQDKSGLPNDRFSAERPEGSISTLTIQRTEQRDSAMYRCASSLSQGATGELFFGEGSRLTVL.

The J gene is TRBJ2-1, the V gene TRBV27; D uncertain. Germline lookup yields CDR1 MNHEY and CDR2 SMNVEV (reference sequence). The V end was cut by 6 bases, the J end by 0 bases, with 9 bases between. The CDR3 length is 14 residues. CDR3 residues: CASRPRSSYNEQFF. As DNA, the CDR3 is TGTGCCAGCAGGCCTCGTAGCTCCTACAATGAGCAGTTCTTC.

The chain carries TRBV9 and TRBJ2-5; 10 nucleotides align to TRBD2. The germline CDR1 and CDR2 sequences are SGDLS and YYNGEE. With V trimmed by 7 bases and J by 2 bases, 8 bases remained unmatched. The CDR3 is made up of 15 amino acids. The CDR3 region is CASGGPSGSQETQYF. The DNA of the CDR3 is TGTGCCAGCGGGGGCCCTAGCGGGAGTCAAGAGACCCAGTACTTC.

The rearrangement uses TRBV3-1 (or the pseudogene TRBV3-2) and TRBJ2-5; D is perhaps TRBD2 (5 bases). CDR3 length equals 15 residues. V was trimmed by 0 bases and J by 2 bases, leaving 10 bases between them. In germline, CDR1 is LGHDT, CDR2 YNNKEL (reference sequence). The CDR3 nucleotides are TGTGCCAGCAGCCAAGAAACCGACTATCAAGAGACCCAGTACTTC. This codes for CASSQETDYQETQYF.

CDR3 bases: TGTGCCAGCTCCAGTCCAGGACAAGGGGTTTATGAAAAACTGTTTTTT. Translated, it gives CASSSPGQGVYEKLFF. The chain employs TRBV18 and TRBJ1-4; maybe TRBD1 (5 bases). The CDR3 spans 16 residues. The germline V gene has CDR1 KGHSH and CDR2 LQKENI. Between the trimmed V and J ends, which lost 6 bases and 6 bases, there was a span of 20 bases.

This clone turned up a few times. V usage is TRBV10-3 and J usage is TRBJ1-6; D unresolved. V was pared by 8 bases and J by 0 bases, with 11 bases between. Germline V gene sequence: CDR1 ENHRY, CDR2 SYGVKD. This CDR3 contains 15 residues. The CDR3 DNA reads as TGTGCCATCCGAGAGGATGTCTCCTATAATTCACCCCTCCACTTT. This codes for CAIREDVSYNSPLHF.

The chain recombines TRBV1 with TRBJ2-7; the table's D call, TRBD2, was not checked against the DNA. TRBV1 is a pseudogene locus. The CDR3 consists of 13 residues. CDR3 region: CTRSTSGNYEQYF. CDR3 in DNA: TGCACCAGATCGACTAGCGGGAACTACGAGCAGTACTTC.

The chain is built from TRBV4-1 and TRBJ2-1; 8 nucleotides align to TRBD1. The ends lost 0 bases at V and 7 bases at J; junction bases unmatched: 11. Germline V CDR1 and CDR2: MGHRA, YSYEKL. This CDR3 is 17 amino acids long. The CDR3 sequence: CASSQETVGRGRNEQFF. For the CDR3, the DNA is TGCGCCAGCAGCCAAGAAACGGTGGGCAGGGGGCGAAATGAGCAGTTCTTC.

The gene calls are TRBV15 and TRBJ2-7; D unclear. This CDR3 region has 14 residues. The germline V gene has CDR1 LNHNV and CDR2 YYDKDF (reference sequence). V was trimmed by 0 bases and J by 4 bases, leaving 10 bases between them. CDR3: CATSREQTSYEQYF. CDR3 coding DNA: TGTGCCACCAGCAGAGAACAGACCTCATACGAGCAGTACTTC.

This chain joins TRBV28 and TRBJ1-2, with TRBD1 identical over 9 bases. Unmatched junction bases numbered 20, after V lost 7 bases and J lost 8 bases. CDR1 is MDHEN, CDR2 SYDVKM, per germline. This CDR3 is 17 amino acids long. CDR3 region: CASNQIDYDRGLDGYTF. The CDR3 DNA reads TGTGCCAGCAACCAAATTGATTACGACAGGGGGTTGGACGGCTACACCTTC.

The chain joins TRBV30 to TRBJ2-5, with D maybe TRBD1 (5 bases). The germline V and J ends were trimmed by 4 bases and 4 bases, with 16 bases remaining between them. CDR1 and CDR2 (germline): GTSNPN, SVGIG (reference sequence). This CDR3 contains 14 residues. CDR3 sequence (DNA): TGTGCCTGGATCGCAAGGGGCCGGCGAGAGACCCAGTACTTC. This translates into CAWIARGRRETQYF.

V usage is TRBV6-2 or TRBV6-3 and J usage is TRBJ1-4; 9 bases align to TRBD1. The J segment lost 7 bases and the V segment lost 6 bases, leaving 9 bases of the junction unmatched. CDR3 size: 15 residues. Germline assignment: CDR1 MNHEY and CDR2 SVGEGT. CDR3 in amino acids: CASSLLQGAGEKLFF. The CDR3 DNA reads TGTGCCAGCAGCCTCTTACAGGGGGCCGGTGAAAAACTGTTTTTT.

The V gene is TRBV9, the J gene TRBJ2-7, with TRBD1 matching over 8 bases. V was clipped by 0 bases and J by 6 bases; unmatched bases: 8. CDR1 and CDR2 (germline): SGDLS, YYNGEE. CDR3 length: 15 residues. The CDR3: CASSVGPGQGREQYF. CDR3 in DNA: TGTGCCAGCAGCGTAGGCCCAGGACAGGGCCGCGAGCAGTACTTC.

The chain recombines TRBV5-1 with TRBJ2-1; 11 bases agree with TRBD1. Germline CDR1 is SGHRS and CDR2 is YFSETQ. This CDR3 contains 13 residues. The V gene end was trimmed by 4 bases and the J gene end by 15 bases; junction bases not matched to a gene: 9. DNA of the CDR3: TGCGCCAGCAGCGAAGCCGGGACAGGGGGTCCGTTCTTC. This sequence encodes CASSEAGTGGPFF.

The CDR3 nucleotides are TGTGCCACGCCGGGACTAGCGAACGGGGAGCTGTTTTTT. This encodes CATPGLANGELFF. V is TRBV19 and J is TRBJ2-2, with 10 bases lining up with TRBD2. The length of the CDR3 is 13 residues. The trim removed 10 bases at V and 7 bases at J, leaving 6 bases unmatched. Germline loops: CDR1 LNHDA, CDR2 SQIVND (reference sequence).

The chain recombines TRBV27 with TRBJ2-3, with TRBD2 identical over 8 bases. The germline gives CDR1 MNHEY, CDR2 SMNVEV (reference sequence). V gave up 4 bases and J gave up 2 bases; unmatched junction bases: 5. The CDR3 runs to 15 residues. The CDR3 loop is CASSSLAGFTDTQYF. CDR3 DNA: TGTGCCAGCAGTTCCTTAGCGGGATTCACAGATACGCAGTATTTT.